The 4 T cell receptor beta chains below were found in one sample sequenced in a study of response to subunit inactivated influenza vaccine (dated by TCRdb to the late 2010s). Preparation of the library involved RT-PCR. Data came from an Illumina HiSeq 2500. The public reads were run again by TCRdb, first through fastp at Q25 and then through MiXCR, and only productive beta chains were kept. Every CDR3 protein is listed once, alongside the most common genes and DNA of its rows. In this sample the table shows roughly 550,000 distinct CDR3 sequences, under 30% of which occur a single time. The top ten constitute 2.8% of the sample. This sample was shared with a second study, whose subject was T cells expressing NK-cell markers. From that second study: TCR beta cDNA libraries were prepared using 5'RACE template switching, which introduced a universal primer site and unique molecular identifiers.

Sample: CD4+ T cells sorted from PBMCs, taken 11 to 12 days after vaccination. The receptors come from a man aged 50 or older who received an inactivated influenza vaccine. Donor details come from another sample of the same person, matched by shared clones.

This clonotype has ten or more counts. This chain links TRBV18 with TRBJ2-3; 12 bases align to TRBD1. This CDR3 comprises 15 residues. Germline V CDR1 and CDR2: KGHSH, LQKENI. V shed 2 bases and J 5 bases; nucleotides not matched to a gene: 2. CDR3 sequence reads: CASSPGTGGRDTQYF. The CDR3 DNA sequence: TGTGCCAGCTCACCAGGGACAGGGGGCCGAGATACGCAGTATTTT.

The rearrangement joins TRBV5-6 to TRBJ2-7, with 9 bases fitting TRBD1. V lost 3 bases to trimming and J lost 4 bases; unmatched junction nucleotides: 5. This CDR3 is 14 amino acids long. From germline, CDR1 is SGHDT and CDR2 YYEEEE. CDR3 sequence reads: CASSWGQGKYEQYF. Written as DNA, the CDR3 is TGTGCCAGCAGCTGGGGACAGGGAAAGTACGAGCAGTACTTC.

This clonotype was picked up a small number of times. This rearrangement joins TRBV18 to TRBJ1-5; tentatively, D is TRBD1 (5 bases). Germline CDR1 reads KGHSH; CDR2 reads LQKENI. This CDR3 comprises 14 residues. V lost 4 bases and J lost 1, with 8 bases in between. In nucleotides, the CDR3 is TGTGCCAGCTCACTTTGGGACAGCAATCAGCCCCAGCATTTT. Its protein product is CASSLWDSNQPQHF.

V is TRBV20-1 and J is TRBJ2-7; D gene uncertain. Germline V gene lookup returns CDR1 DFQATT and CDR2 SNEGSKA (reference sequence). V dropped 2 bases and J dropped 6 bases, with 11 bases sitting between them. The CDR3 covers 12 residues. Here the CDR3 reads CSARRQAPEQYF. In DNA, the CDR3 is TGCAGTGCTAGAAGGCAGGCTCCCGAGCAGTACTTC.